The 16 T cell receptor beta chains presented below share a single source sample, sequenced in a study of T cell responses to AZD1222 COVID-19 vaccine. The data were produced by immunoSEQ multiplex PCR, yet TCRdb's version contains in-frame clones alone and is incomplete. The sample carries roughly 100,000 clones, 85% to 90% recorded once. The specimen was peripheral blood, collected on day 0 of AZD1222 vaccination. These TCRs come from an adult in good health.

This clone was picked up a small number of times. The chain uses TRBV7-2 and TRBJ2-1, with TRBD2 matching over 10 bases. Germline assignment: CDR1 SGHTA and CDR2 FQGNSA. Losses at the gene ends were 1 base for V and 12 bases for J; bases not matched to a gene: 6. The CDR3 extends over 14 amino acids. CDR3 residues: CASSLEASGSMQFF. The DNA of the CDR3 is TGTGCCAGCAGCTTAGAGGCTAGCGGGAGTATGCAGTTCTTC.

About this clone: An end of the junction does not agree with germline; a read error may underlie this. The V gene is TRBV10-1, the J gene TRBJ2-7, with 10 bases fitting TRBD2. The germline V gene encodes CDR1 WNHNN and CDR2 SYGVQD (reference sequence). The CDR3 has 14 amino acids. CDR3 residues: CASSTGLASSEQYF. The CDR3 DNA sequence: TGCGCCAGCAGCACGGGACTAGCGTCCTCCGAGCAGTACTTC.

This clone was seen a handful of times. The gene calls are TRBV6-4 and TRBJ2-1; 7 positions agree with TRBD2. V lost 7 bases, J lost 0 bases, and 12 bases stayed unmatched. This CDR3 contains 17 residues. The germline CDR1 and CDR2 sequences are MRHNA and SNTAGT. Here the CDR3 DNA reads TGTGCCAGCACTCAAGAGGGCGGGGGAAGCTCCTACAATGAGCAGTTCTTC. This sequence encodes CASTQEGGGSSYNEQFF.

This clone has only one observation. The J gene is TRBJ2-7, the V gene TRBV5-1; 8 bases map to TRBD1. Germline assignment: CDR1 SGHRS and CDR2 YFSETQ. V was pared by 5 bases and J by 1 base, with 2 bases of the junction left unmatched. CDR3 size: 13 residues. In DNA, the CDR3 is TGCGCCAGCAGGGACAGGGTATCCTACGAGCAGTACTTC. This translates into CASRDRVSYEQYF.

V gene TRBV14 combines with J gene TRBJ2-7; TRBD1 might be the D (5 bases). Trimming cost V 4 bases and J 6 bases, with 13 bases left between them. CDR3 length: 13 amino acids. Germline V gene data show CDR1 as SGHDN and CDR2 as FVKESK. This chain's CDR3 is CASSLQGMAEQYF. As DNA, the CDR3 is TGTGCCAGCAGCCTGCAGGGTATGGCCGAGCAGTACTTC.

V and J are TRBV6-5 and TRBJ1-5; D is perhaps TRBD1 (6 bases). Trimming took 10 bases from V and 4 from J, leaving 17 bases between them. Germline assignment: CDR1 MNHEY and CDR2 SVGAGI. This CDR3 contains 14 residues. The CDR3 coding sequence is TGTGCCACCCACCCGGGGGGGGCAAATCAGCCCCAGCATTTT. Encoded protein: CATHPGGANQPQHF.

V gene TRBV29-1 combines with J gene TRBJ1-1; 7 nucleotides line up with TRBD1. Unmatched junction bases numbered 9, after V lost 8 bases and J lost 6 bases. The CDR3 loop spans 12 amino acids. CDR1 SQVTM and CDR2 ANQGSEA come from the germline V gene. The CDR3, as DNA: TGCAGCCTTCGGGACAGAGGCGCTGAAGCTTTCTTT. This gives the protein CSLRDRGAEAFF.

The J gene is TRBJ2-7, the V gene TRBV21-1; the table gives TRBD2 as D, unverified against the DNA. TRBV21-1 is recorded as a pseudogene. The length of the CDR3 is 16 residues. CDR3: CANNPPGTTYHYEQYF. The CDR3 DNA sequence: TGTGCCAACAATCCCCCGGGGACTACCTACCACTACGAGCAGTACTTC.

This chain joins TRBV6-2 or TRBV6-3 and TRBJ1-1; possible D gene TRBD1, 6 bases. Trimming removed 7 bases at V and 8 bases at J, with 17 bases between. Germline V gene lookup returns CDR1 MNHEY and CDR2 SVGEGT. This CDR3 has 13 residues. This CDR3 is CASTPPGTREAFF. In DNA form, the CDR3 reads TGTGCCAGCACCCCCCCCGGGACACGAGAAGCTTTCTTT.

V is TRBV6-5 and J is TRBJ2-1; a possible D gene is TRBD2 (6 bases). The CDR3 runs to 15 residues. The germline gives CDR1 MNHEY, CDR2 SVGAGI. The V and J ends lost 0 bases and 4 bases respectively, with 10 bases between them. The CDR3 DNA reads TGTGCCAGCAGTTACTCGTGGGGGGTGTACAATGAGCAGTTCTTC. Amino acids: CASSYSWGVYNEQFF.

The count of this clone is one. For the CDR3, the DNA is TGTGCCAGCAGCTTGGTAACTAGTTGGTTGTACAATGAGCAGTTCTTC. It is translated as CASSLVTSWLYNEQFF. The V call is TRBV5-6, the J call TRBJ2-1, with TRBD2 as a possible D gene (5 bases). Trimming left V 0 bases short and J 4 bases short, with 14 bases between. The CDR3 runs to 16 residues. Germline assignment: CDR1 SGHDT and CDR2 YYEEEE.

This clone was observed a single time. The rearrangement uses TRBV5-6 and TRBJ2-2, with TRBD2 matching over 10 bases. CDR1 and CDR2 (germline): SGHDT, YYEEEE. The CDR3 runs 16 residues. With V trimmed by 6 bases and J by 8 bases, 13 bases remained unmatched. This CDR3 reads CASIGTSDISAGELFF. The CDR3 DNA reads TGTGCCAGCATCGGGACTAGCGACATCTCGGCGGGGGAGCTGTTTTTT.

This clone showed up just once. The chain links TRBV7-9 to TRBJ2-2; D may be TRBD2 (5 bases). The germline CDR1 and CDR2 sequences are SEHNR and FQNEAQ (reference sequence). Trimming took off 4 bases at V and 2 bases at J, with 14 bases between the two ends. The CDR3 is made up of 16 amino acids. The CDR3 spells CASSSRRTGNTGELFF. In DNA, the CDR3 is TGTGCCAGCAGCTCCAGGAGGACGGGCAACACCGGGGAGCTGTTTTTT.

The chain is built from TRBV28 and TRBJ1-4; TRBD1 matches at 7 bases. CDR3 length equals 14 residues. V was clipped by 6 bases and J by 7 bases; unmatched bases: 8. The germline V gene encodes CDR1 MDHEN and CDR2 SYDVKM. The CDR3 DNA reads as TGTGCCAGCAGGTCGACAGGGCGAGGTGAAAAACTGTTTTTT. It encodes CASRSTGRGEKLFF.

The J gene is TRBJ2-7, the V gene TRBV7-9, with D maybe TRBD2 (5 bases). The CDR3 has 12 residues. V lost 8 bases to trimming and J lost 3 bases, with 11 bases between them. CDR1 and CDR2 (germline): SEHNR, FQNEAQ (reference sequence). The CDR3 sequence is CASDDGLYEQYF. The CDR3 bases are TGTGCCAGCGACGACGGACTCTACGAGCAGTACTTC.

J is TRBJ1-6 and V is TRBV27; D is possibly TRBD1 (6 bases). The CDR3 has 14 amino acids. The germline V gene encodes CDR1 MNHEY and CDR2 SMNVEV (reference sequence). V gave up 3 bases and J gave up 10 bases, with 13 bases separating them. The CDR3 loop is CASSFWGQGSPLHF. In nucleotides, the CDR3 is TGTGCCAGCAGTTTTTGGGGTCAGGGGTCACCCCTCCACTTT.